This paragraph covers one T cell receptor (beta chain) sequence. The antigen is not known. This sample is drawn from a study of graft-versus-host responses after intestinal transplantation. The germline V gene encodes CDR1 SGHRS and CDR2 YFSETQ. Trimming shortened V by 6 bases and J by 6 bases, and 18 bases separated the two germline ends. There are 15 residues in the CDR3. Only in-frame clones appear in the TCRdb table, and some are missing; sequencing was by immunoSEQ multiplex PCR. Of 100,000 or so clones listed, about 93% are singletons. This sequence was found in a human donor who received an intestinal transplant. The rearrangement links TRBV5-1 to TRBJ1-4; D is undetermined. This material consisted of unstimulated CD4+ T cells sorted from spleen or lymph node cells, taken before intestinal transplant. The CDR3 is CASTLSGLPDEKLFF. CDR3 sequence (DNA): TGCGCCAGCACCCTCAGTGGACTCCCGGATGAAAAACTGTTTTTT.